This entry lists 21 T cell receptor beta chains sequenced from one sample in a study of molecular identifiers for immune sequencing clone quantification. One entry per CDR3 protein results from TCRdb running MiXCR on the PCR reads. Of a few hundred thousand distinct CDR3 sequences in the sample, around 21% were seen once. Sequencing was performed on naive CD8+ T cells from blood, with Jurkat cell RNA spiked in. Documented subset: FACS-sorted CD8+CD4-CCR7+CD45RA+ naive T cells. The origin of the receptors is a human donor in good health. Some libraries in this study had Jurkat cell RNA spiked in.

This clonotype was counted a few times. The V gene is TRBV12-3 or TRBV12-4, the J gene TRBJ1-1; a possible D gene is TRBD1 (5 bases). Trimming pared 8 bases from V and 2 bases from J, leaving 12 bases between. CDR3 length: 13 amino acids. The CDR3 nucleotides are TGTGCCAGCTTGGGACTCCCCAACACTGAAGCTTTCTTT. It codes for CASLGLPNTEAFF.

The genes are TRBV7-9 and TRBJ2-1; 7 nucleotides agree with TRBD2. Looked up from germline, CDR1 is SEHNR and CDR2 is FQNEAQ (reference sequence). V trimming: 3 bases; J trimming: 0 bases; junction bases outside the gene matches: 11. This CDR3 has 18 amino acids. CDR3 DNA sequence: TGTGCCAGCAGCTTGGTTCTTGCGGGAGCGAGCTCCTACAATGAGCAGTTCTTC. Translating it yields CASSLVLAGASSYNEQFF.

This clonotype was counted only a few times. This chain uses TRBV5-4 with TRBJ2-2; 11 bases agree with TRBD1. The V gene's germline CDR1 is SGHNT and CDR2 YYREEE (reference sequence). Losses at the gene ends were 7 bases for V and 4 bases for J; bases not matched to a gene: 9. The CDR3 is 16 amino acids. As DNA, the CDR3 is TGTGCCAGCTTCCCCGGTGGGACAGGGGGCACCGGGGAGCTGTTTTTT. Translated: CASFPGGTGGTGELFF. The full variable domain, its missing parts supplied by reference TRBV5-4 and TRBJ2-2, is ETGVTQSPTHLIKTRGQQVTLRCSSQSGHNTVSWYQQALGQGPQFIFQYYREEENGRGNFPPRFSGLQFPNYSSELNVNALELDDSALYLCASFPGGTGGTGELFFGEGSRLTVL.

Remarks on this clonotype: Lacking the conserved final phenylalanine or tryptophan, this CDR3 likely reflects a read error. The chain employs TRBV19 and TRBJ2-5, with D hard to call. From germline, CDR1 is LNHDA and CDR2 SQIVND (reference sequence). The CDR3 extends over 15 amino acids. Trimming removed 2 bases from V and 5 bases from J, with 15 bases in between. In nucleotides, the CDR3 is TGTGCCAGTAGTATAAAGGGCGGCCTACTGGAGACCCAGTACTCC. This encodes CASSIKGGLLETQYS.

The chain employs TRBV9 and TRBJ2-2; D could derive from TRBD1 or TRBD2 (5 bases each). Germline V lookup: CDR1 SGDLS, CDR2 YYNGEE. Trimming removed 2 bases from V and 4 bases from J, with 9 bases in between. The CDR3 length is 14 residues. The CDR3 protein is CASSVGTGTGELFF. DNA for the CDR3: TGTGCCAGCAGCGTTGGGACGGGCACCGGGGAGCTGTTTTTT.

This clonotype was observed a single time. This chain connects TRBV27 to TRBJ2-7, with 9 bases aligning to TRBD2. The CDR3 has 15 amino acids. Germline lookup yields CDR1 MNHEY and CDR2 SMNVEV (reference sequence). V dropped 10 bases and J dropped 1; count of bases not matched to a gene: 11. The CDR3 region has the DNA TGTGCCATCAGACCTTTAGCGGGGGCATCCTACGAGCAGTACTTC. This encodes CAIRPLAGASYEQYF.

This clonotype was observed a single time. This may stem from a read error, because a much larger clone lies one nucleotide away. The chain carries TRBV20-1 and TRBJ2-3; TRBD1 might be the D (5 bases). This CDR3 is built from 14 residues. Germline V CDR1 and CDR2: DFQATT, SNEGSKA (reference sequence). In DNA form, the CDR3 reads TGCAGTGCTAGAGATATCCCCCCCACAGGTACGCAGTATTTT. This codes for CSARDIPPTGTQYF.

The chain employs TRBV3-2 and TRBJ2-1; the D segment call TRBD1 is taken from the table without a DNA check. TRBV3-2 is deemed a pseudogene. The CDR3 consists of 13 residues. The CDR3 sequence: CASSQAPGNEQFF. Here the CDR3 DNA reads TGTGCCAGCAGCCAAGCCCCTGGCAATGAGCAGTTCTTC.

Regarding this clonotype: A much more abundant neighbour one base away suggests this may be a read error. The CDR3 loop reads CASSYARQGRTEAFF. CDR3 coding DNA: TGTGCCAGCAGTTACGCCAGACAGGGAAGGACTGAAGCTTTCTTT. The chain links TRBV6-2 or TRBV6-3 to TRBJ1-1, with 7 positions matching TRBD1. The J segment lost 5 bases and the V segment lost 2 bases, leaving 8 bases of the junction unmatched. CDR1 is MNHEY and CDR2 is SVGEGT in the germline V gene. This CDR3 spans 15 amino acids.

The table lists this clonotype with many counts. The CDR3 nucleotides are TGTGCCAGCAGATACAGTACCACCGGGGAGCTGTTTTTT. This sequence encodes CASRYSTTGELFF. This chain links TRBV6-2 or TRBV6-3 with TRBJ2-2; no firm D call. Trimming pared 6 bases from V and 4 bases from J, leaving 9 bases between. The CDR3 sequence is 13 residues long. Germline CDR1 is MNHEY and CDR2 is SVGEGT.

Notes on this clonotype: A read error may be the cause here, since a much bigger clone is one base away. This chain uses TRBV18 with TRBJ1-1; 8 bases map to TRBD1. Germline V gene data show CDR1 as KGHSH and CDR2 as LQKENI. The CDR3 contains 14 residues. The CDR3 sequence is CTSSTGGSGTEAFF. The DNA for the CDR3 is TGTACCAGCTCAACAGGGGGGTCGGGCACTGAAGCTTTCTTT.

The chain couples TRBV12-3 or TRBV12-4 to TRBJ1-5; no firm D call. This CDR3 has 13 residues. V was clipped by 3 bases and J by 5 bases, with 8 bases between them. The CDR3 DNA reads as TGTGCCAGCAGTTTGCGGTATGATCAGCCCCAGCATTTT. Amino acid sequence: CASSLRYDQPQHF.

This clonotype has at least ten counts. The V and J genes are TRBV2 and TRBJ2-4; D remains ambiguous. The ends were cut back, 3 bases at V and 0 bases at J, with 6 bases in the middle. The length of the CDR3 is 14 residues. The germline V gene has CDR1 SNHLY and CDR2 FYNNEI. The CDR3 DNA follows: TGTGCCAGCAGTGACGGTTTAGCCAAAAACATTCAGTACTTC. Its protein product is CASSDGLAKNIQYF.

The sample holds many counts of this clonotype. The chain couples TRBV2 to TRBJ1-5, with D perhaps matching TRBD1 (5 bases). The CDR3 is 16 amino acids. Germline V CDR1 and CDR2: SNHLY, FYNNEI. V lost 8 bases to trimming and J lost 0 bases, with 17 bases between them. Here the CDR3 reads CASSEEGRYSNQPQHF. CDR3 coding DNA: TGTGCCAGCTCGGAAGAGGGGCGATATAGCAATCAGCCCCAGCATTTT.

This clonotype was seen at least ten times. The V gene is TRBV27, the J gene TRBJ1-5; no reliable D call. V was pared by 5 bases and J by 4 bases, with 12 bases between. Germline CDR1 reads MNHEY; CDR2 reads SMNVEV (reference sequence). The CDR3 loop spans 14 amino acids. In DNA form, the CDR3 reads TGTGCCAGCAGTCACTCAGGACCGAATCAGCCCCAGCATTTT. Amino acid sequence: CASSHSGPNQPQHF.

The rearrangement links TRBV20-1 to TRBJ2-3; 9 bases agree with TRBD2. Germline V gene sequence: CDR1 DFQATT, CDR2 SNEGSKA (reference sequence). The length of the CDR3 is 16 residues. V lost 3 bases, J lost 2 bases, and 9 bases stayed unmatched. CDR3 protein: CSARYTLAGHTDTQYF. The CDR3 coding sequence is TGCAGTGCTAGGTATACGCTAGCGGGGCACACAGATACGCAGTATTTT.

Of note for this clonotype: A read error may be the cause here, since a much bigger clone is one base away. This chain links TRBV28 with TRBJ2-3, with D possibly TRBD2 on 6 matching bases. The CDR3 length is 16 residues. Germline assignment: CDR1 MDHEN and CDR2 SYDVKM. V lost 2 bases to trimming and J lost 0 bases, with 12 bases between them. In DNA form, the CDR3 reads TGTGCCAGCAGTTTAAATTGGGGGGAGAGCACAGATACGCAGTATTTT. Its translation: CASSLNWGESTDTQYF. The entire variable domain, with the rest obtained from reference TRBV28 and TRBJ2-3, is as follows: DVKVTQSSRYLVKRTGEKVFLECVQDMDHENMFWYRQDPGLGLRLIYFSYDVKMKEKGDIPEGYSVSREKKERFSLILESASTNQTSMYLCASSLNWGESTDTQYFGPGTRLTVL.

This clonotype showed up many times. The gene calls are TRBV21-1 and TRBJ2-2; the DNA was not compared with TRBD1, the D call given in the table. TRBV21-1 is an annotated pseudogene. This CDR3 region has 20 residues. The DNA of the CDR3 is TGTGCCAGCAGCAAAGCGCTTTCGTTTTCCGGGACAGGGGCGACCGGGGAGCTGTTTTTT. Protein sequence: CASSKALSFSGTGATGELFF.

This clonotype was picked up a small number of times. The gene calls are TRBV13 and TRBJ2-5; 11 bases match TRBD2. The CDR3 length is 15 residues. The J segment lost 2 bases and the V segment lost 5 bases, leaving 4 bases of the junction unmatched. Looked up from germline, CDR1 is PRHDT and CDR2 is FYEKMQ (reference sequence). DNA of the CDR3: TGTGCCAGCAGCAAACTAGCGGGAGCTCAAGAGACCCAGTACTTC. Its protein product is CASSKLAGAQETQYF. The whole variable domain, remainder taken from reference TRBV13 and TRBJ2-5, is AAGVIQSPRHLIKEKRETATLKCYPIPRHDTVYWYQQGPGQDPQFLISFYEKMQSDKGSIPDRFSAQQFSDYHSELNMSSLELGDSALYFCASSKLAGAQETQYFGPGTRLLVL.

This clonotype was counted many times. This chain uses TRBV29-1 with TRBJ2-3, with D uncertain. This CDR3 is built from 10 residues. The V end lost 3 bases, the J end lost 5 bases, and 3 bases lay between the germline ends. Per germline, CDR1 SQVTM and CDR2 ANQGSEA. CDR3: CSVDEDTQYF. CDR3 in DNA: TGCAGCGTTGACGAAGATACGCAGTATTTT.

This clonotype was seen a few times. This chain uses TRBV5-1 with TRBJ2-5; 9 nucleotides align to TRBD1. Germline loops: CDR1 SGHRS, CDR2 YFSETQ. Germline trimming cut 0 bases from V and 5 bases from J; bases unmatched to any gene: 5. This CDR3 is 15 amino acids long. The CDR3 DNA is TGCGCCAGCAGCTTGGACAGGGGGCTCTATGAGACCCAGTACTTC. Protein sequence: CASSLDRGLYETQYF.